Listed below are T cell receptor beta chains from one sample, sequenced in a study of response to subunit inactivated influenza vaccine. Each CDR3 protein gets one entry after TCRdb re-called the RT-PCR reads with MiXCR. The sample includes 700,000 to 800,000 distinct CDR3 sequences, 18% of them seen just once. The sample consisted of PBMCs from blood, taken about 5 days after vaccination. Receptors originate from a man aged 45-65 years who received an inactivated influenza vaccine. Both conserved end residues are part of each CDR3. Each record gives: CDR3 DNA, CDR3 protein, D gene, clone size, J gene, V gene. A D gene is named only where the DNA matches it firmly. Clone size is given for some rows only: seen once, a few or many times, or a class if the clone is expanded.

CDR3nt: TGCGCCAGCAGCTTGGAGTCGAGGGCAGATACGCAGTATTTT; CDR3aa: CASSLESRADTQYF; d_gene: .; abundance: few; j_gene: TRBJ2-3; v_gene: TRBV5-1
CDR3nt: TGTGCCACCCGAAGGGGCGCGGAGAACACCGGGGAGCTGTTTTTT; CDR3aa: CATRRGAENTGELFF; d_gene: .; abundance: few; j_gene: TRBJ2-2; v_gene: TRBV15
CDR3nt: TGTGCCAGCAGGCCGTTTGGTTCATACTATGGCTACACCTTC; CDR3aa: CASRPFGSYYGYTF; d_gene: .; abundance: .; j_gene: TRBJ1-2; v_gene: TRBV28
CDR3nt: TGCAGGGCTACGACAGGGAACTATGGCTACACCTTC; CDR3aa: CRATTGNYGYTF; d_gene: TRBD1; abundance: few; j_gene: TRBJ1-2; v_gene: TRBV20-1
CDR3nt: TGTGCCATCAGTGTCGGGACTAGCGGGTCCGAGCAGTACTTC; CDR3aa: CAISVGTSGSEQYF; d_gene: TRBD2; abundance: few; j_gene: TRBJ2-7; v_gene: TRBV10-3
CDR3nt: TGTGCCAGCAGTTACTCTACCGGCTACGAGCAGTACTTC; CDR3aa: CASSYSTGYEQYF; d_gene: .; abundance: many; j_gene: TRBJ2-7; v_gene: TRBV6-5
CDR3nt: TGTGCCAGCAGCACGCCCGGAGGGAGGGCGCCCGAGCAGTACTTC; CDR3aa: CASSTPGGRAPEQYF; d_gene: TRBD2; abundance: .; j_gene: TRBJ2-7; v_gene: TRBV11-2
CDR3nt: TGTGCCACCAGCGTTAGCACAGATACGCAGTATTTT; CDR3aa: CATSVSTDTQYF; d_gene: .; abundance: few; j_gene: TRBJ2-3; v_gene: TRBV15
CDR3nt: TGCAGTGCTAGAAATTCGGACTCCGGATTAGATACGCAGTATTTT; CDR3aa: CSARNSDSGLDTQYF; d_gene: .; abundance: few; j_gene: TRBJ2-3; v_gene: TRBV20-1
CDR3nt: TGCGCCAGCAGCGAACGGCCCGCGAACACCGGGGAGCTGTTTTTT; CDR3aa: CASSERPANTGELFF; d_gene: .; abundance: few; j_gene: TRBJ2-2; v_gene: TRBV5-1
CDR3nt: TGTGCCACCAGTGATTTGCGGCAGGGGTCCCCAGATACGCAGTATTTT; CDR3aa: CATSDLRQGSPDTQYF; d_gene: .; abundance: .; j_gene: TRBJ2-3; v_gene: TRBV24-1
CDR3nt: TGTGCCAGCAGTGCTAACAGGGGGGGGGTCACAGATACGCAGTATTTT; CDR3aa: CASSANRGGVTDTQYF; d_gene: .; abundance: many; j_gene: TRBJ2-3; v_gene: TRBV27
CDR3nt: TGCAGTGCTAGGAGTCTAGGCTTGAACTCCTACGAGCAGTACTTC; CDR3aa: CSARSLGLNSYEQYF; d_gene: .; abundance: few; j_gene: TRBJ2-7; v_gene: TRBV20-1
CDR3nt: TGTGCCAGCAGTTTTGATCCGGGACAGGGGTATGGGAATGAGCAGTTCTTC; CDR3aa: CASSFDPGQGYGNEQFF; d_gene: TRBD1; abundance: few; j_gene: TRBJ2-1; v_gene: TRBV7-3
CDR3nt: TGTGCCAGCAGCCAACGACTAGCGGGGGTGAATGAGCAGTTCTTC; CDR3aa: CASSQRLAGVNEQFF; d_gene: TRBD2; abundance: few; j_gene: TRBJ2-1; v_gene: TRBV28
CDR3nt: TGTGCCAGCAGTTTTCAGGGTTCTGGAAACACCATATATTTT; CDR3aa: CASSFQGSGNTIYF; d_gene: .; abundance: many; j_gene: TRBJ1-3; v_gene: TRBV12-3/TRBV12-4
CDR3nt: TGTGCCACCAGTGATATAGCCGGGGCCGACGGGGAGACCCAGTACTTC; CDR3aa: CATSDIAGADGETQYF; d_gene: .; abundance: medium-sized; j_gene: TRBJ2-5; v_gene: TRBV24-1
CDR3nt: TGTGCCAGCAGCGCTCTCTCGGGGGCCAACGTCCTGACTTTC; CDR3aa: CASSALSGANVLTF; d_gene: .; abundance: .; j_gene: TRBJ2-6; v_gene: TRBV9
CDR3nt: TGCGCCAGCAGCTCCCCTCACAACACCGGGGAGCTGTTTTTT; CDR3aa: CASSSPHNTGELFF; d_gene: .; abundance: .; j_gene: TRBJ2-2; v_gene: TRBV5-1
CDR3nt: TGTGCCAGCAGTTTTGGGGTAGCGCTCAATGAGCAGTTCTTC; CDR3aa: CASSFGVALNEQFF; d_gene: .; abundance: few; j_gene: TRBJ2-1; v_gene: TRBV28
CDR3nt: TGCGCCAGCAGCCCGTCGGGATATTTTGCAGATACGCAGTATTTT; CDR3aa: CASSPSGYFADTQYF; d_gene: .; abundance: few; j_gene: TRBJ2-3; v_gene: TRBV5-1
CDR3nt: TGTGCCAGCAGTTACAAAGCCTATCCGGTGAACACCATATATTTT; CDR3aa: CASSYKAYPVNTIYF; d_gene: .; abundance: .; j_gene: TRBJ1-3; v_gene: TRBV6-5
CDR3nt: TGTGCCAGTAGTACCCTGACAGCGTCTGGGGCCAACGTCCTGACTTTC; CDR3aa: CASSTLTASGANVLTF; d_gene: .; abundance: few; j_gene: TRBJ2-6; v_gene: TRBV19
CDR3nt: TGTGCCAGCAGCCAAGATCTAGGGGCTGCGAACACTGAAGCTTTCTTT; CDR3aa: CASSQDLGAANTEAFF; d_gene: .; abundance: few; j_gene: TRBJ1-1; v_gene: TRBV4-2
CDR3nt: TGTGCCAGCAGTTTTAGGGGGACTAGCACAGATACGCAGTATTTT; CDR3aa: CASSFRGTSTDTQYF; d_gene: .; abundance: few; j_gene: TRBJ2-3; v_gene: TRBV6-2/TRBV6-3
CDR3nt: TGCAGTGCCCCCCAGGGGACCGGGGGCCAAGAGACCCAGTACTTC; CDR3aa: CSAPQGTGGQETQYF; d_gene: .; abundance: few; j_gene: TRBJ2-5; v_gene: TRBV20-1
CDR3nt: TGTGCCAGCAGTTACGCGGGAGCGGGGACGCAGTATTTT; CDR3aa: CASSYAGAGTQYF; d_gene: TRBD2; abundance: .; j_gene: TRBJ2-3; v_gene: TRBV6-5
CDR3nt: TGTGCCAGCAGACCGGGTTGGAGAGAGACCCAGTACTTC; CDR3aa: CASRPGWRETQYF; d_gene: .; abundance: .; j_gene: TRBJ2-5; v_gene: TRBV6-2/TRBV6-3
CDR3nt: TGTGCCAGCAGCCTCGACAGGGTGGGAGGCACTGAAGCTTTCTTT; CDR3aa: CASSLDRVGGTEAFF; d_gene: TRBD1; abundance: few; j_gene: TRBJ1-1; v_gene: TRBV7-2
CDR3nt: TGTGCCAGCAGCGTGGCCCCCGGGGGAGGTCCCGGGGAGCTGTTTTTT; CDR3aa: CASSVAPGGGPGELFF; d_gene: .; abundance: .; j_gene: TRBJ2-2; v_gene: TRBV9
CDR3nt: TGTGCCAGCAGCTTCTGGAACTTGGGGTCGGGGGAGCATGAGCAGTTCTTC; CDR3aa: CASSFWNLGSGEHEQFF; d_gene: .; abundance: .; j_gene: TRBJ2-1; v_gene: TRBV7-8
CDR3nt: TGTGCCATCACCCCCAGCGAGGCGGTCACTGAAGCTTTCTTT; CDR3aa: CAITPSEAVTEAFF; d_gene: .; abundance: few; j_gene: TRBJ1-1; v_gene: TRBV10-3
CDR3nt: TGCAGCGTGGAGACCACAGATACGCAGTATTTT; CDR3aa: CSVETTDTQYF; d_gene: .; abundance: few; j_gene: TRBJ2-3; v_gene: TRBV29-1
CDR3nt: TGCGCCAGCAGCCTGGAGCGACAGGGCGTCTCACCCCTCCACTTT; CDR3aa: CASSLERQGVSPLHF; d_gene: TRBD1; abundance: .; j_gene: TRBJ1-6; v_gene: TRBV4-3
CDR3nt: TGTGCCTGGAGTGCTACAGGGTATGGCTACACCTTC; CDR3aa: CAWSATGYGYTF; d_gene: .; abundance: .; j_gene: TRBJ1-2; v_gene: TRBV30
CDR3nt: TGTGCCAGCAGCGTAGAAGGAGGTAATCAGCCCCAGCATTTT; CDR3aa: CASSVEGGNQPQHF; d_gene: .; abundance: few; j_gene: TRBJ1-5; v_gene: TRBV9
CDR3nt: TGTGCCAGCAGCCAAGATACAGGGAGAGGGGCCTACGAGCAGTACTTC; CDR3aa: CASSQDTGRGAYEQYF; d_gene: .; abundance: few; j_gene: TRBJ2-7; v_gene: TRBV4-2
CDR3nt: TGCGCCAGCAGCCTCCTCCAGGCACTTAACACCGGGGAGCTGTTTTTT; CDR3aa: CASSLLQALNTGELFF; d_gene: .; abundance: .; j_gene: TRBJ2-2; v_gene: TRBV5-1
CDR3nt: TGTGCCAGCAGGGGAGGGGGAGAGCCCCAGCATTTT; CDR3aa: CASRGGGEPQHF; d_gene: .; abundance: .; j_gene: TRBJ1-5; v_gene: TRBV12-3/TRBV12-4
CDR3nt: TGTGCCAGCAGCCTATCCCAGAGGGGCAGGGCCCTTGGGGGGCAGTTCTTC; CDR3aa: CASSLSQRGRALGGQFF; d_gene: .; abundance: .; j_gene: TRBJ2-1; v_gene: TRBV4-2
CDR3nt: TGTGCCAGCAGCTTACTGGTACATGAGCAGTTCTTC; CDR3aa: CASSLLVHEQFF; d_gene: .; abundance: many; j_gene: TRBJ2-1; v_gene: TRBV7-8
CDR3nt: TGTGCCAGCAGCCAAGAACGGCACTCCGGTACGCAGTATTTT; CDR3aa: CASSQERHSGTQYF; d_gene: .; abundance: few; j_gene: TRBJ2-3; v_gene: TRBV3-1
CDR3nt: TGTGCCAGCAGACCTCCCGGGACAGGGGGAACCTATGGCTACACCTTC; CDR3aa: CASRPPGTGGTYGYTF; d_gene: TRBD1; abundance: many; j_gene: TRBJ1-2; v_gene: TRBV6-1
CDR3nt: TGTGCCAGCAGCTTTTCACAGTCGGATACGCAGTATTTT; CDR3aa: CASSFSQSDTQYF; d_gene: .; abundance: .; j_gene: TRBJ2-3; v_gene: TRBV7-2
CDR3nt: TGTGCCAGCAGTAACGGAGGCTCGGGCAATCAGCCCCAGCATTTT; CDR3aa: CASSNGGSGNQPQHF; d_gene: .; abundance: .; j_gene: TRBJ1-5; v_gene: TRBV6-5
CDR3nt: TGCAGTGCTAGAGATCTCACAGGGAGTTTGCACGAGCAGTACTTC; CDR3aa: CSARDLTGSLHEQYF; d_gene: .; abundance: .; j_gene: TRBJ2-7; v_gene: TRBV20-1
CDR3nt: TGTGCCAGCAGCTTGGGGTGGCAGGGGGCAGAGACCCAGTACTTC; CDR3aa: CASSLGWQGAETQYF; d_gene: TRBD1; abundance: .; j_gene: TRBJ2-5; v_gene: TRBV5-6
CDR3nt: TGTGCCAGCAGTTCTCAGGGAAAGGTGAAATACGAGCAGTACTTC; CDR3aa: CASSSQGKVKYEQYF; d_gene: .; abundance: few; j_gene: TRBJ2-7; v_gene: TRBV12-3/TRBV12-4
CDR3nt: TGTGCCATCAGCCCCGCCGGAGGAGTAGCGGGAGTCGGTCATGAGCAGTTCTTC; CDR3aa: CAISPAGGVAGVGHEQFF; d_gene: TRBD2; abundance: few; j_gene: TRBJ2-1; v_gene: TRBV24-1
CDR3nt: TGCAGTGCTAGAGATCCCGCTAGCGGGAGAACAGATACGCAGTATTTT; CDR3aa: CSARDPASGRTDTQYF; d_gene: TRBD2; abundance: .; j_gene: TRBJ2-3; v_gene: TRBV20-1
CDR3nt: TGCAGCGTTGCTCCGGGAGGGACCTACGAGCAGTACTTC; CDR3aa: CSVAPGGTYEQYF; d_gene: TRBD2; abundance: many; j_gene: TRBJ2-7; v_gene: TRBV29-1
CDR3nt: TGCAGTGCTAGACCGGGACTAGCGGAGTTGGGGACCCAGTACTTC; CDR3aa: CSARPGLAELGTQYF; d_gene: TRBD2; abundance: few; j_gene: TRBJ2-5; v_gene: TRBV20-1
CDR3nt: TGCAGTGCCGAGAGGGGAAACTATGGCTACACCTTC; CDR3aa: CSAERGNYGYTF; d_gene: .; abundance: .; j_gene: TRBJ1-2; v_gene: TRBV20-1
CDR3nt: TGCAGTGCTAGAGTCGCGGGAGGGCCAAGGAGCACAGATACGCAGTATTTT; CDR3aa: CSARVAGGPRSTDTQYF; d_gene: TRBD2; abundance: few; j_gene: TRBJ2-3; v_gene: TRBV20-1
CDR3nt: TGTGCCAGCAGCCAAGGACAGCAAATTGGAAACACCATATATTTT; CDR3aa: CASSQGQQIGNTIYF; d_gene: .; abundance: many; j_gene: TRBJ1-3; v_gene: TRBV3-1
CDR3nt: TGTGCCAGCAGCTCCCGGGGGTGGGGCACCGGGGAGCTGTTTTTT; CDR3aa: CASSSRGWGTGELFF; d_gene: .; abundance: few; j_gene: TRBJ2-2; v_gene: TRBV5-5
CDR3nt: TGCGCCAGCAGCTTGATGGGGGGAACGATCACAGATACGCAGTATTTT; CDR3aa: CASSLMGGTITDTQYF; d_gene: .; abundance: .; j_gene: TRBJ2-3; v_gene: TRBV5-1